Sequencing of this T cell receptor (beta chain) was carried out in a study of beta chain features in type 1 diabetes. Since all of the isolated RNA was reverse transcribed, expressed TCRB transcripts were what got sequenced. Profiling relied on immunoSEQ multiplex PCR, and the TCRdb table lists in-frame clones only, not all of them. The sample consists of fewer than 550,000 clones, more than 9.5% of them appearing once. The sample holds a few counts of this clone. Stem cell-like memory, regulatory, central memory and naive CD4+ cells were sorted via CD45RO/CCR7/CD25/CD127/CD95/CD27. J gave up 5 bases and V 5 bases, and 17 bases lay outside the gene matches. This CDR3 region has 17 residues. CDR1 is MDHEN and CDR2 is SYDVKM in the germline V gene.

The chain joins TRBV28 to TRBJ2-5; 7 nucleotides agree with TRBD1. This TCR was recovered from a woman aged 18 to 35 in good health. The sequenced material came from naive CD4+ T cells from blood. CDR3 sequence (DNA): TGTGCCAGCAGTCTTTCCAGTACAGGGGCTACCCGTGAGACCCAGTACTTC. Its translation: CASSLSSTGATRETQYF.